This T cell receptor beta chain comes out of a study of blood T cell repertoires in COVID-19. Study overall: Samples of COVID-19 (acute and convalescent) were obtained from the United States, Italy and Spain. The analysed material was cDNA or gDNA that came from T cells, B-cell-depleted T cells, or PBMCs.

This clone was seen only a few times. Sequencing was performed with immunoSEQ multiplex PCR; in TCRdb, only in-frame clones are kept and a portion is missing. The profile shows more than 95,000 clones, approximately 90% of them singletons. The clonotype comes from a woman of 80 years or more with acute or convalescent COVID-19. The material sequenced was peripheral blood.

CDR3 DNA sequence: TGTGCCTGGAGTGTACCTGACAGAAAAGGGGTTTACGAGCAGTACTTC. Amino acids: CAWSVPDRKGVYEQYF. This chain uses TRBV30 with TRBJ2-7; TRBD1 is a possible D gene (5 bases). The germline V gene encodes CDR1 GTSNPN and CDR2 SVGIG (reference sequence). The CDR3 is made up of 16 amino acids. V was cut by 0 bases and J by 4 bases, with 19 bases left in between.